The 4 T cell receptor beta chains given below trace back to one sample, sequenced in a study of T cell clones after liver transplantation. This table comes from immunoSEQ multiplex PCR, and its TCRdb copy is limited to in-frame clones, with some not included. The data contain about 15,000 clones, around 90% of them singletons. The sample was CD8+ T cells from blood, taken before liver transplant. Receptors originate from a human donor who received a liver transplant.

The V call is TRBV27, the J call TRBJ2-7; TRBD1 or TRBD2 may be the D gene (5 bases each). Deletions cut 5 bases from V and 0 bases from J, with 11 bases between. The CDR3 sequence is 14 residues long. The germline V gene has CDR1 MNHEY and CDR2 SMNVEV (reference sequence). The CDR3 bases are TGTGCCAGCAGTCATGGGACGGGCTCCTACGAGCAGTACTTC. Protein sequence: CASSHGTGSYEQYF.

The V and J genes are TRBV5-4 and TRBJ2-2; D is unclear. Trimming took off 2 bases at V and 3 bases at J, with 2 bases between the two ends. Germline assignment: CDR1 SGHNT and CDR2 YYREEE (reference sequence). This CDR3 comprises 12 residues. The CDR3 loop reads CASSFDTGELFF. The DNA of the CDR3 is TGTGCCAGCAGCTTCGACACCGGGGAGCTGTTTTTT.

The V gene is TRBV5-1, the J gene TRBJ2-3; tentative D call: TRBD1 (6 bases). The germline V and J ends were trimmed by 4 bases and 2 bases, with 14 bases remaining between them. The CDR3 is 15 amino acids. Germline V gene data show CDR1 as SGHRS and CDR2 as YFSETQ. CDR3 in amino acids: CASSGRDKSTDTQYF. In DNA, the CDR3 is TGCGCCAGCAGCGGCCGGGACAAATCCACAGATACGCAGTATTTT. The entire variable domain, with the rest obtained from reference TRBV5-1 and TRBJ2-3, is as follows: KAGVTQTPRYLIKTRGQQVTLSCSPISGHRSVSWYQQTPGQGLQFLFEYFSETQRNKGNFPGRFSGRQFSNSRSEMNVSTLELGDSALYLCASSGRDKSTDTQYFGPGTRLTVL.

The chain uses TRBV11-2 and TRBJ2-3; a possible D gene is TRBD2 (5 bases). The germline V gene has CDR1 SGHAT and CDR2 FQNNGV. Trimming removed 5 bases at V and 4 bases at J, with 19 bases between. The CDR3 has 16 amino acids. CDR3 coding DNA: TGTGCCAGCAGCCTCCTCCTAGGGAGAGAAGCAGATACGCAGTATTTT. Encoded protein: CASSLLLGREADTQYF.